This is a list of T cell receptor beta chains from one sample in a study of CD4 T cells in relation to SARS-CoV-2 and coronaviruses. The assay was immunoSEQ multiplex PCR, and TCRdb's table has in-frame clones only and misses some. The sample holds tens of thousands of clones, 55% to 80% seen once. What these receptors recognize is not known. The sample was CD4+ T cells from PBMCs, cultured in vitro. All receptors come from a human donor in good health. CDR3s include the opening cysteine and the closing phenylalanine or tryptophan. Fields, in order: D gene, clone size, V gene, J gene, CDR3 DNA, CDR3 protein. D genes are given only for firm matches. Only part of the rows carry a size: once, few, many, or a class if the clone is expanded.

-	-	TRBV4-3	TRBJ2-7	TGCGCCAGCAGCCAAGATTTATCCTACGAGCAGTACTTC	CASSQDLSYEQYF
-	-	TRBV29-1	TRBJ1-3	TGCAGCGTGAGGGGACTGGGTGGAAACACCATATATTTT	CSVRGLGGNTIYF
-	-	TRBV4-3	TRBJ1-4	TGCGCCAGCAGCCAATTCCGGGGTGAAAAACTGTTTTTT	CASSQFRGEKLFF
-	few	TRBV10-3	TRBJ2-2	TGTGCCATCAGTGAGTCGAGCCGGGGAGCCGGGGAGCTGTTTTTT	CAISESSRGAGELFF
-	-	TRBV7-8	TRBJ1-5	TGTGCCAGCAGCTTAGGTTTTAGGGGCGGGCGCAATCAGCCCCAGCATTTT	CASSLGFRGGRNQPQHF
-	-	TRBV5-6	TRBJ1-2	TGTGCCAGCAGCTTGGGGACACCCCACGGCTATGGCTACACCTTC	CASSLGTPHGYGYTF
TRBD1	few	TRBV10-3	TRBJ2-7	TGTGCCATCGCATGGGACAGGGCCTACGAGCAGTACTTC	CAIAWDRAYEQYF
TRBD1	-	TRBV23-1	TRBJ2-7	TGCGCCAGCAGTCCGGGACAGTGCTACGAGCAGTACTTC	CASSPGQCYEQYF
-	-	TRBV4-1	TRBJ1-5	TGCGCCAGCAGCCAAGATCTTCTCCAGCCCCAGCATTTT	CASSQDLLQPQHF
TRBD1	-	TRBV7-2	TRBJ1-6	TGTGCCAGCAGCTTAGTGCGGGACAGAAATTCACCCCTCCACTTT	CASSLVRDRNSPLHF
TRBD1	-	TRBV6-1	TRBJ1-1	TGTGCCAGCAGTGTAATCCAGGGCAGGGGGCGAGTCGGCACTGAAGCTTTCTTT	CASSVIQGRGRVGTEAFF
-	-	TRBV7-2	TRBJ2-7	TGTGCCAGCAGTCTTGGACTTTCCTACGAGCAGTACTTC	CASSLGLSYEQYF
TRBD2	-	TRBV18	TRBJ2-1	TGTGCCAGCTCACCCCCGAGCCTAGCGGGAGGGCTCGGAGTAGAGCAGTTCTTC	CASSPPSLAGGLGVEQFF
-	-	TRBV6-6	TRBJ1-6	TGTGCCAGCAGTTACTCGGGGGGACAAAGGTATTCACCCCTCCACTTT	CASSYSGGQRYSPLHF
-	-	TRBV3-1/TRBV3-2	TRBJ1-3	TGTGCCAGCAGCCAAGACAAAGTTACTGGAAACACCATATATTTT	CASSQDKVTGNTIYF
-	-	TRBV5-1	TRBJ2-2	TGCGCCAGCAGCTTAGGGACGGAGAACACCGGGGAGCTATTTTTT	CASSLGTENTGELFF
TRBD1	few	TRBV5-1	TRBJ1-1	TGCGCCAGCAGCATGGGACAGGCGCACACTGAAGCTTTCTTT	CASSMGQAHTEAFF
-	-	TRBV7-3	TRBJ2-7	TGTGCCAGCAGCCCTGGACCTTCCTCGAGCGAGCAGTACTTC	CASSPGPSSSEQYF
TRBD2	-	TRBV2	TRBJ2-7	TGTGCCAGCAGTAGACTAGCGGCCTCGGGGGAGCAGTACTTC	CASSRLAASGEQYF
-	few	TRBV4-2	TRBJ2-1	TGTGCCAGCAGCCAAGAAGGGCGACTAGGATCCAATGAGCAGTTCTTC	CASSQEGRLGSNEQFF
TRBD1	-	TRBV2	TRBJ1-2	TGTGCCAGCAGTGAATCGGGACAGGGGTATGGCTACACCTTC	CASSESGQGYGYTF
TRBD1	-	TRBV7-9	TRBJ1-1	TGTGCCAGCAGTTCGGACAGGGTGAACACTGAAGCTTTCTTT	CASSSDRVNTEAFF
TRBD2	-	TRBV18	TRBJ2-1	TGTGCCAGCTCACCGACTAGCGGGGTCTCCTACAATGAGCAGTTCTTC	CASSPTSGVSYNEQFF
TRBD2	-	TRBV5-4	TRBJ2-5	TGTGCCAGCAGCTTGGTAGCGGGTTCGGAGACCCAGTACTTC	CASSLVAGSETQYF
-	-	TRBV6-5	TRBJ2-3	TGTGCCAGCAGTTACATCCCAGGAGCTAGCACAGATACGCAGTATTTT	CASSYIPGASTDTQYF
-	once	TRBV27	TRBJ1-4	TGTGCCAGCAGTCGCCGGGAGGGGGAAAAACTGTTTTTT	CASSRREGEKLFF
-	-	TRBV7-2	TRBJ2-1	TGTGCCAGCAGCCTTTCATCGAACAATGAGCAGTTCTTC	CASSLSSNNEQFF
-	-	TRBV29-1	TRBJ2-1	TGCAGCGTTGTAGATCAAGGGGACAATGAGCAGTTCTTC	CSVVDQGDNEQFF
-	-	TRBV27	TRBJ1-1	TGTGCCAGCAGAGACACCCTAAACACTGAAGCTTTCTTT	CASRDTLNTEAFF
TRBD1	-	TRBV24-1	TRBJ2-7	TGTGCCACTCACCGAGGGGGCTGGTACGAGCAGTACTTC	CATHRGGWYEQYF
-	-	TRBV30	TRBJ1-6	TGTGCCTGGAGTGTTGTAGGGGGTTCACCCCTCCACTTT	CAWSVVGGSPLHF
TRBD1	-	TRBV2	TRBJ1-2	TGTGCCAGCAGCCAACAGGGGGGACCCTATGGCTACACCTTC	CASSQQGGPYGYTF
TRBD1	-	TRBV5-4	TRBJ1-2	TGTGCCAGCAGCTTCACACAGGGGCAGGGGAACTATGGCTACACCTTC	CASSFTQGQGNYGYTF
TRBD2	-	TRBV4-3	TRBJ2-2	TGCGCCAGCAGCCAAGGCCTAGCGGGGGGACTGAACACCGGGGAGCTGTTTTTT	CASSQGLAGGLNTGELFF
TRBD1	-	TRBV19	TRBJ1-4	TGTGCCAGTAGGGACAGGGGCGCACCTCAAACTAATGAAAAACTGTTTTTT	CASRDRGAPQTNEKLFF
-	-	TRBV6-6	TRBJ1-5	TGTGCCAGCAAAATACAGGGATCTAATCAGCCCCAGCATTTT	CASKIQGSNQPQHF